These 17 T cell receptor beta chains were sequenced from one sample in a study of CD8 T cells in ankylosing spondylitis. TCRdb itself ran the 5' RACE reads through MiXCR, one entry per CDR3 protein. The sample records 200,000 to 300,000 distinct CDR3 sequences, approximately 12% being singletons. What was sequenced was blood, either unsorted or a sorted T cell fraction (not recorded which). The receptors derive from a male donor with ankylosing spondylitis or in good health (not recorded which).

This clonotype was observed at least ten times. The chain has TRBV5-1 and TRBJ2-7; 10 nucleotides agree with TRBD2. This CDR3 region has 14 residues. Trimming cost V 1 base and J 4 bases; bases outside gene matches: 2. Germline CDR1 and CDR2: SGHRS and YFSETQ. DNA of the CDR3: TGCGCCAGCAGCTTGAATAGCGGGGGGTACGAGCAGTACTTC. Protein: CASSLNSGGYEQYF.

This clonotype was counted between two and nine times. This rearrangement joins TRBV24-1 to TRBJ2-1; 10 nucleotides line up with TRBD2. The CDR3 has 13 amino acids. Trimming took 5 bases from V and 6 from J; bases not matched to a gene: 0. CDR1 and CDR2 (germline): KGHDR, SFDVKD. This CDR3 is CATSGTSGNEQFF. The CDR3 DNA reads TGTGCCACCAGTGGGACTAGCGGCAATGAGCAGTTCTTC.

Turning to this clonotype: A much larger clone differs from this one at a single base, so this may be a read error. Here the CDR3 reads CASSQTPRGVKETQYF. CDR3 coding DNA: TGTGCCAGCAGTCAAACGCCCCGGGGCGTGAAGGAGACCCAGTACTTC. V and J are TRBV6-1 and TRBJ2-5, with D perhaps TRBD1 or TRBD2 (5 bases each). The CDR3 is made up of 16 amino acids. CDR1 and CDR2 (germline): MNHNS, SASEGT. V was trimmed by 5 bases and J by 5 bases, leaving 21 bases between them.

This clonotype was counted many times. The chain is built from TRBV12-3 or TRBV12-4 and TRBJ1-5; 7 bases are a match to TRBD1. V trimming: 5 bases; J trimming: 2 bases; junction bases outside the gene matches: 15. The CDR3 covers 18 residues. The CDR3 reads CASSRTGLLNRGNQPQHF. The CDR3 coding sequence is TGTGCCAGCAGTAGGACAGGTCTTCTAAATAGGGGCAATCAGCCCCAGCATTTT.

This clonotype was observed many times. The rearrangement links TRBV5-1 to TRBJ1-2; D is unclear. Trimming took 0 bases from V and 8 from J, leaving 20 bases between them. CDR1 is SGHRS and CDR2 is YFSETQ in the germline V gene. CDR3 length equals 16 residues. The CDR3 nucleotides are TGCGCCAGCAGCTTGGGTCAACCTGATAGGATGAGCGGCTACACCTTC. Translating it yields CASSLGQPDRMSGYTF.

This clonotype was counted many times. CDR3 in DNA: TGTGCCAGCAGCCCACCCTGGACTAGCTTGGAGACCCAGTACTTC. Protein: CASSPPWTSLETQYF. This chain joins TRBV7-2 and TRBJ2-5; the match to TRBD2 covers 8 bases. From germline, CDR1 is SGHTA and CDR2 FQGNSA. CDR3 length: 15 amino acids. V dropped 5 bases and J dropped 5; count of bases not matched to a gene: 10.

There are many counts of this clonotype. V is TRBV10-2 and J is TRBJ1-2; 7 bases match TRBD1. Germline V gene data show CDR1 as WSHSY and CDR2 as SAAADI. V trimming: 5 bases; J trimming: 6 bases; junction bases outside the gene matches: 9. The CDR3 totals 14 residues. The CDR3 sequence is CASSTGQEWDGYTF. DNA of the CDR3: TGCGCCAGCAGTACCGGACAGGAATGGGATGGCTACACCTTC.

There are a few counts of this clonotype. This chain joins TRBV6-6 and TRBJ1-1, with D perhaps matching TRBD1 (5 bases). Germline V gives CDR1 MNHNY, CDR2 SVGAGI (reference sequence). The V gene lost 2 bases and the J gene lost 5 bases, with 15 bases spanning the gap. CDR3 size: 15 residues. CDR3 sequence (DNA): TGTGCCAGCAGTTACGGGGGACCGAGGATTACTGAAGCTTTCTTT. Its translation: CASSYGGPRITEAFF.

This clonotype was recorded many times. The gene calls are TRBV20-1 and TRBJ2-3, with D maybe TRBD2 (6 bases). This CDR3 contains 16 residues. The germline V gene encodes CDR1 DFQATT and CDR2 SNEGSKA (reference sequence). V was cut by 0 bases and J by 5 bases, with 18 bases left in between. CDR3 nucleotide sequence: TGCAGTGCTAGAGATTTCCTCGGCGGGATGGTAGATACGCAGTATTTT. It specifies CSARDFLGGMVDTQYF.

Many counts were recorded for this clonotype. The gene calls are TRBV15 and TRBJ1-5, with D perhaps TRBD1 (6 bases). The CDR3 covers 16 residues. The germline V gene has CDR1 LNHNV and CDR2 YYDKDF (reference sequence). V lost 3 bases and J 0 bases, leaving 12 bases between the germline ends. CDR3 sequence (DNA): TGTGCCACCAGCAGTGCGATCAGGGGTAGCAATCAGCCCCAGCATTTT. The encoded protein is CATSSAIRGSNQPQHF.

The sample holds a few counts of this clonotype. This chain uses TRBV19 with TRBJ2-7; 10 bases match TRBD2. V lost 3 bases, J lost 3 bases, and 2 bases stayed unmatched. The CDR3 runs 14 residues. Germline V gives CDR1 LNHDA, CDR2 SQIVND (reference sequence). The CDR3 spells CASSIRTSGYEQYF. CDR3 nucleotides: TGTGCCAGTAGTATCCGGACTAGCGGCTACGAGCAGTACTTC.

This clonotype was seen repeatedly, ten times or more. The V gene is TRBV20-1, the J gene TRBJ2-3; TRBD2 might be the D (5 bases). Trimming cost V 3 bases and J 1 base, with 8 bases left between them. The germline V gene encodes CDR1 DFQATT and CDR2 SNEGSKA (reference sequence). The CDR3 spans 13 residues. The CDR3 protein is CSASYGGTDTQYF. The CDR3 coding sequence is TGCAGTGCTAGCTACGGGGGCACAGATACGCAGTATTTT.

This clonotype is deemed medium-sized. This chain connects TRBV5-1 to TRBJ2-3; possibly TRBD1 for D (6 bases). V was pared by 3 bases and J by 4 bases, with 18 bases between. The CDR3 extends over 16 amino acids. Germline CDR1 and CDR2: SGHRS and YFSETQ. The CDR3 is CASSSVMGASADTQYF. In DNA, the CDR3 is TGCGCCAGCAGCTCCGTGATGGGGGCGTCTGCAGATACGCAGTATTTT.

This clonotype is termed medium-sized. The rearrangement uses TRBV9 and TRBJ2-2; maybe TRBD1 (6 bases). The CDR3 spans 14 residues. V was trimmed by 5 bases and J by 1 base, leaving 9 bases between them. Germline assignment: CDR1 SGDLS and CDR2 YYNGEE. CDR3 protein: CASRLGQNTGELFF. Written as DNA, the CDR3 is TGTGCCAGCAGGTTGGGACAGAACACCGGGGAGCTGTTTTTT.

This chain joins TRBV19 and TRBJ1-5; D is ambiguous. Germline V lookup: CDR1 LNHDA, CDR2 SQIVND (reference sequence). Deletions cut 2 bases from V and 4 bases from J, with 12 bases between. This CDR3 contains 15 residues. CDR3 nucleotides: TGTGCCAGTAGTATAATAGGAAATCCTAATCAGCCCCAGCATTTT. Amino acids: CASSIIGNPNQPQHF. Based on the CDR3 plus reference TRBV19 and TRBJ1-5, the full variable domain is DGGITQSPKYLFRKEGQNVTLSCEQNLNHDAMYWYRQDPGQGLRLIYYSQIVNDFQKGDIAEGYSVSREKKESFPLTVTSAQKNPTAFYLCASSIIGNPNQPQHFGDGTRLSIL.

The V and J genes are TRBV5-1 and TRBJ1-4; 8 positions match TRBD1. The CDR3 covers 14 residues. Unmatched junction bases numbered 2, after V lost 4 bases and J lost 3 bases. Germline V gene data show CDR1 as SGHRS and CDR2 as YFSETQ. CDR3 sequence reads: CASSAGQANEKLFF. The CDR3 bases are TGCGCCAGCAGCGCGGGACAGGCTAATGAAAAACTGTTTTTT. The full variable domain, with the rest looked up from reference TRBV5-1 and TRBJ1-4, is KAGVTQTPRYLIKTRGQQVTLSCSPISGHRSVSWYQQTPGQGLQFLFEYFSETQRNKGNFPGRFSGRQFSNSRSEMNVSTLELGDSALYLCASSAGQANEKLFFGSGTQLSVL.

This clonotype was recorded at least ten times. The DNA of the CDR3 is TGCGCCAGCAGCCAATCTAGTCGGGCAGCTTTCTTT. The encoded protein is CASSQSSRAAFF. The rearrangement joins TRBV4-1 to TRBJ1-1; unclear D gene. The V end lost 2 bases, the J end lost 10 bases, and 11 bases lay between the germline ends. Germline V gene data show CDR1 as MGHRA and CDR2 as YSYEKL. This CDR3 is built from 12 residues.